The rows below give T cell receptor beta chains drawn from one sample of a study of cytomegalovirus exposure and HLA in healthy donors. Assay used: immunoSEQ multiplex PCR; TCRdb lists only in-frame clones, some missing. The profile covers 150,000 or so clones, with approximately 86% appearing a single time and around 20% taken by the ten largest. The sample consisted of PBMCs. These receptors came from a man aged 18 to 30 in good health and CMV-seropositive. The CDR3 runs from the conserved cysteine through the conserved F or W. A D gene is named only where the DNA matches it firmly. Size is omitted from some rows. Given values are once, few, many or a class for expanded clones.

TRBV30	TRBJ2-3	NA	TRBD2	CAWSKGTSGNTDTQYF	TGTGCCTGGTCGAAAGGGACTAGCGGAAACACAGATACGCAGTATTTT
TRBV4-3	TRBJ2-3	NA	TRBD2	CASSQVGLGTDTQYF	TGCGCCAGCAGCCAAGTGGGACTAGGAACAGATACGCAGTATTTT
TRBV12-5	TRBJ2-1	once	NA	CASGLVSGPPTANYDNEQFF	TGTGCTAGTGGTTTGGTAAGTGGACCCCCGACAGCTAATTATGACAATGAGCAGTTCTTC
TRBV29-1	TRBJ2-1	NA	TRBD1	CSDSGQGYEQFF	TGCAGCGATTCGGGACAGGGCTATGAGCAGTTCTTC
TRBV27	TRBJ1-2	NA	TRBD1	CASSFDDRGYGYTF	TGTGCCAGCAGTTTCGACGACAGGGGTTATGGCTACACCTTC
TRBV4-3	TRBJ2-6	NA	NA	CASSPLGTASGANVLTF	TGCGCCAGCAGCCCCCTCGGAACAGCCTCTGGGGCCAACGTCCTGACTTTC
TRBV18	TRBJ1-5	once	NA	CASSPDGADQPQHF	TGTGCCAGCTCACCGGATGGGGCCGATCAGCCCCAGCATTTT
TRBV5-8	TRBJ1-1	NA	NA	CASEPGVNTEAFF	TGTGCCAGCGAGCCGGGGGTGAACACTGAAGCTTTCTTT
TRBV7-2	TRBJ1-6	few	NA	CASSSTPRSPLHF	TGTGCCAGCAGCTCCACCCCTAGGTCACCCCTCCACTTT
TRBV10-2	TRBJ2-7	NA	TRBD1	CASSPTGDEQYF	TGCGCCAGCAGCCCGACAGGGGACGAGCAGTACTTC
TRBV19	TRBJ2-1	NA	TRBD1	CASSPTGLSSYNEQFF	TGTGCCAGTAGTCCGACAGGGCTAAGCTCCTACAATGAGCAGTTCTTC
TRBV11-2	TRBJ2-7	once	TRBD2	CASSLELAGGPYEQYF	TGTGCCAGCAGCTTAGAACTAGCGGGGGGGCCGTACGAGCAGTACTTC
TRBV6-1	TRBJ2-1	NA	TRBD2	CASSAVVAGVRNEQFF	TGTGCCAGCAGTGCCGTGGTAGCGGGAGTGCGAAATGAGCAGTTCTTC
TRBV9	TRBJ2-7	NA	TRBD2	CASSVGGGRESTYEQYF	TGTGCCAGCAGCGTAGGGGGCGGGCGGGAGTCAACCTACGAGCAGTACTTC
TRBV27	TRBJ1-1	once	NA	CASSLSAQNTEAFF	TGTGCCAGCAGTTTATCGGCCCAGAACACTGAAGCTTTCTTT
TRBV11-2	TRBJ1-2	NA	NA	CASSLRGRGNYGYTF	TGTGCCAGCAGCTTGAGGGGCAGGGGTAACTATGGCTACACCTTC
TRBV7-8	TRBJ2-1	NA	TRBD2	CASSLAAAGMYNEQFF	TGTGCCAGCAGCTTAGCGGCAGCGGGAATGTACAATGAGCAGTTCTTC
TRBV27	TRBJ2-2	NA	NA	CASIGRRTGELFF	TGTGCCAGCATTGGCAGGCGAACCGGGGAGCTGTTTTTT